This T cell receptor (beta chain) was found in a study of T cell repertoires in ileal Crohn's disease. Overall study context: Every patient was operated on for stricturing (about 60%) or penetrating (roughly 39%) complications.

Trimming took 5 bases from V and 6 from J; bases not matched to a gene: 4. Germline V lookup: CDR1 MNHEY, CDR2 SVGAGI. There are 13 residues in the CDR3. General observations from the study: Mucosal expansions were suggested to be mainly CD8 T cells.

Measured with immunoSEQ multiplex PCR; TCRdb has only the in-frame clones, and not every one. The table lists 9,500 to 15,000 clones, 70% to 80% of them singletons. In this sample, this clone turned up a few times. Antigen: not known. The sequenced sample was ileal tissue. The chain carries TRBV6-5 and TRBJ1-2; the match to TRBD1 covers 9 bases. This clonotype was sampled from an adult with Crohn's disease. The DNA of the CDR3 is TGTGCCAGCAGTGCTGGGACAGGGCATGGCTACACCTTC. Translating it yields CASSAGTGHGYTF.